The clone carrying this TCR beta chain has a single count. Only in-frame clones appear in the TCRdb table, and some are missing; sequencing was by immunoSEQ multiplex PCR. The profile covers 190,000 or so clones, with about 83% appearing a single time and 2.5% to 3.5% taken by the ten largest. The record originates from a study of blood T cell repertoires in COVID-19. J was trimmed by 2 bases and V by 6 bases; bases with no gene match: 4. The CDR3 covers 15 residues. CDR1 and CDR2 (germline): SNHLY, FYNNEI. The chain links TRBV2 to TRBJ2-7; 13 bases line up with TRBD2. The receptor was derived from a man aged 45 to 65 with active or convalescent COVID-19. The sequenced material came from peripheral blood. CDR3 loop: CASRAGLAGTYEQYF. The DNA of the CDR3 is TGTGCCAGCAGGGCGGGACTAGCGGGAACCTACGAGCAGTACTTC.